Detailed here is one T cell receptor beta chain. This CDR3 contains 14 residues. The germline gives CDR1 MNHEY, CDR2 SMNVEV (reference sequence). V lost 6 bases and J 6 bases, leaving 18 bases between the germline ends. This record belongs to a study of OX40 agonist ivuxolimab in advanced cancers. About the research overall: Dose-escalation patients were diagnosed with hepatocellular carcinoma, melanoma, renal cell cancer or head and neck cancer.

Profiling relied on immunoSEQ multiplex PCR, and the TCRdb table lists in-frame clones only, not all of them. Among tens of thousands of clones listed, 80% to 90% were seen once. The TCR sequence derives from an adult with an advanced solid tumor such as melanoma, head and neck, liver or kidney cancer. Source: CD4+ or CD8+ T cells sorted from blood, taken in a trial of the OX40 agonist ivuxolimab. The chain carries TRBV27 and TRBJ2-7, with a possible D match to TRBD1 (6 bases). CDR3 bases: TGTGCCAGCAGACCTCAGGGGTTCTCGGCCGAGCAGTACTTC. Encoded protein: CASRPQGFSAEQYF.